This T cell receptor (beta chain) was obtained from a study of T-cell reconstitution after alpha-beta-depleted transplantation in children. There are many counts of this clonotype. Its antigen remains unidentified. The CDR3 length is 16 residues. V lost 3 bases, J lost 2 bases, and 8 bases stayed unmatched. The germline V gene has CDR1 MDHEN and CDR2 SYDVKM. Study-wide points: Most T-cell counts and diversity one year after the transplant came from T cells that were newly produced. Several hundred rapidly expanded clones from non-depleted graft cells reportedly supplied alpha-beta T cells about two months post-transplant.

This sample's TCRbeta library carried unique molecular identifier barcodes. TCRdb passed the PCR reads through MiXCR, listing each CDR3 protein once. The data contain fewer than 250,000 distinct CDR3 sequences, 6.5% to 9% of them seen just once; the ten biggest clones take up roughly 6%. The V call is TRBV28, the J call TRBJ2-3; the match to TRBD2 covers 7 bases. The clonotype was recovered from a male patient between 10 and 17 years old who had a stem cell transplant for acute lymphoblastic leukemia, so the T cells may come from the graft donor. The specimen was PBMCs, mostly from graft donor cells, collected 180 days after TCRalphabeta/CD19-depleted stem cell transplant. The CDR3 is CASSLGVGTNTDTQYF. The CDR3 DNA reads TGTGCCAGCAGTTTGGGGGTTGGGACTAACACAGATACGCAGTATTTT.